This paragraph covers one TCR beta chain sequence. The clone's antigen remains unknown. The cohort comprised some 730 healthy bone marrow donors. All cohort members were sampled while nominally healthy, although unrecorded immune exposures were likely present. The donor was CMV seronegative and was included in the group of over 300 seronegative cohort members. A peripheral blood sample was provided by each donor, and peripheral blood mononuclear cells were used for TCR beta sequencing. Genomic DNA was extracted from the blood cell samples with the Qiagen DNeasy Blood Extraction Kit. The receptor library was made with the immunoSEQ multiplex PCR assay. For the multiplex PCR, a mixture combining 60 forward primers for TCR Vbeta segments and 13 reverse primers for TCR Jbeta segments was used. The CDR3 region of rearranged TCR beta genes was amplified from genomic DNA with a multiplex PCR assay. The Illumina HiSeq System was used to sequence the amplified TCR beta libraries as 87-base-pair reads. Under the source paper's analysis protocol: In a later analysis, tens of millions of unique TCR beta chains were counted across the 500 to 700 repertoires, and roughly 10 million of these chains were shared by at least two donors. Raw reads were error-corrected and collapsed into unique sequences by a nearest-neighbor algorithm in which closely related sequences were merged to remove PCR and sequencing errors. Alignment of CDR3 sequences to IMGT reference sequences was used to assign V, D and J gene segments. For a sequence to be retained, a match of at least six nucleotides was required to both a V gene segment and a J gene segment. A rearrangement was called productive if the CDR3 had no stop codons and remained in frame with V and J, and every other rearrangement was called non-productive. CDR3 was defined by IMGT convention, running from the second conserved V-encoded cysteine to the conserved J-encoded phenylalanine. The earlier analysis of approximately 590 of the donors excluded any sequence lacking an unambiguous match to a single V gene segment. An earlier analysis of roughly 590 of the donors called V segments functional above 56.7% productive rearrangements and segregating when the between-donor standard deviation exceeded 5%. A statistical classification framework was developed to diagnose cytomegalovirus status using the catalog of TCR beta chain sequences. In a later analysis, TCR nucleotide sequences were compared against IMGT/GENE-DB human TR gene sequences so that V and J genes could be assigned. The TCRdist pipeline was used in a later analysis to assign CDR3 sequences and most-parsimonious VDJ recombination scenarios. In a later analysis, every TCR beta chain was defined by the combination of its CDR3 amino acid sequence and its V-gene family, and reads without a unique V-gene family were dropped. A later analysis removed several hundred highly shared, low-generation-probability nucleotide sequences to deal with suspected cross-contamination and a sequencing artifact. In a later analysis, a clonal expansion index for each public chain was calculated from normalized within-repertoire ranks of inferred template counts. In a later analysis, generation probabilities were computed with a VDJ recombination model fitted to out-of-frame rearrangements, and the resulting probabilities were checked against IGoR. Hypergeometric tests were used in a later analysis to score TCR-TCR, TCR-HLA and TCR-CMV co-occurrence, with a repertoire-size bias correction applied to the TCR pairs. False discovery rates were estimated in a later analysis by permuting HLA or CMV assignments 20 times. In a later analysis, co-occurring TCRs were grouped using DBSCAN, and TCRdist sequence similarity was added for clustering within HLA-allele-positive subsets. Repertoires with fewer than 30,000 or more than 120,000 public chains, plus five repertoires with anomalous nucleotide sharing, were excluded from co-occurrence clustering. Entries here come from immuneACCESS through TCRdb and include only in-frame sequences with V and J called. Some clones fail to appear in such tables; in the studies checked, an unresolved V gene covers under half of the shortfall, and the cause of the remainder is unknown. V and J calls and clone size follow that table, whereas D and trimming were derived from the DNA. The sample's own table lists about 110,000 clones. The top ten clones comprise approximately 3.8% of the sample.

V trim: 2 bases; J trim: 6 bases; unmatched bases: 11. The CDR3 numbers 17 residues from cysteine through phenylalanine. This entry keeps only the CDR3 DNA: 51 bases, framed from base 1. CDR1 and CDR2, per the germline V gene, are MDHEN and SYDVKM. This specimen belongs to a study of cytomegalovirus exposure and HLA in healthy donors (TCRdb year 2017). About the investigation overall: In an earlier analysis of under 600 of the donors, about 270 Gb of sequence data and 90 million to 130 million unique TCR beta sequences from about 190 million T cells were reported. An early release covering some 640 HLA-typed donors comprised 250 to 350 gigabases of sequencing data and tens of millions of unique TCR sequences. Of the roughly 410 genotyped donors, 75% to 85% were placed in the genetic ancestry cluster associated with self-reported Caucasian donors. The study aimed to test whether cataloging public T cell receptors could reveal signatures of past pathogen exposure. The study profiled the T cell repertoires of fewer than 850 subjects by immunosequencing and related them to cytomegalovirus serostatus. Besides the first cohort of hundreds of subjects, a separate validation cohort made up of over 100 different subjects was used. To predict cytomegalovirus infection status, the study combined high-throughput TCR immunosequencing, statistical association of individual TCRs with disease status, and machine learning. A later analysis re-analyzed previously published TCR beta repertoires from 660 or so donors and added high-resolution HLA genotyping to study TCR occurrence patterns. Rather than using new phenotypic data, the later analysis identified candidate immune exposures from TCR beta sequences and from how often those sequences occurred across donors. An earlier analysis of approximately 500 of the donors applied high-throughput TCR beta sequencing to assess whether each TCR beta V gene segment acted as functional or pseudogenic. Donor age, sex, ethnicity and CMV serostatus were collected together with the repertoire data. Genome-wide SNP genotypes for about three fifths of the roughly 700 donors were used in a later genetic analysis, which treated that subset as a discovery cohort. Every discovery cohort repertoire had been produced on one sequencing platform. HLA typing covered class I and class II loci at four-digit resolution. Typing coverage varied by locus: about 629-630 donors for A, B, C, DRB1 and DQB1; about 520 for DQA1; around 570 for DPA1; some 470 for DPB1. About 5 DR-DQ haplotypes were handled as single units for association and clustering, since linkage in the cohort was strong. Among almost 400 genotyped donors of the cohort, an average of approximately 250,000 unique TCR beta nucleotide sequences were sequenced per donor, 15% to 20% of them non-productive. General study outcomes and caveats: Because the 87-base-pair reads could not distinguish some IMGT-functional V segments, including TRBV6-2 and TRBV6-3, those segments were excluded. A group of highly shared sequence variants was considered likely to be a technical artifact of the sequencing pipeline. A later analysis found that most CMV-associated TCR beta chains appeared HLA-restricted, with HLA associations seemingly driven largely by CMV exposure. The authors suggested that the approach could potentially be extended to other disease states and immunological phenotypes. In a later analysis, HLA-associated TCR beta chains were found to be more clonally expanded and to have lower generation probabilities than equally common non-associated chains. Correlated functional status among segregating V segments might reflect linkage disequilibrium, but an unknown experimental factor could not be ruled out. In an earlier analysis of a few hundred of the donors, most TCR beta V segments were observed in productive rearrangements about 90% or about 30% of the time, broadly matching IMGT annotations. Three of the identified cytomegalovirus-associated TCR beta chains were confirmed in vitro to be specific for cytomegalovirus antigens. Because some donors lacked HLA typing at each locus, the association tests relied only on the typed subset. While some public TCRs were present in many individuals, most TCR sequences turned up only very rarely across donors. In a later analysis, TCR association rates were found to vary across HLA loci, with the most associated TCRs seen for DRB1 alleles and the fewest for HLA-C alleles. Assigning TCR associations to individual alleles was difficult when HLA alleles, especially DR and DQ, strongly co-occurred. In the study, approximately 150 TCR beta chains were listed as associated with cytomegalovirus. For the cohort, immune exposure information was limited to CMV serostatus. Specific HLA alleles were associated with some 15,000 TCR beta sequences at a false discovery rate of 0.05 in a later analysis. Cytomegalovirus status was reported to be diagnosed by the classifier with high specificity and sensitivity in both the original and validation cohorts. Around 16 rarely observed V segments, including chromosome 9 orphons, were excluded from the earlier analysis of several hundred of the donors because counts were too low. This cohort had only TCR beta chains sequenced, and the lack of alpha or paired-chain data limited which features could be detected. According to a later analysis, parvovirus B19, influenza, CMV and Epstein-Barr virus appeared linked to several top co-occurrence clusters. A further reported finding was that TCR beta sequences accurately predicted the HLA-A and HLA-B alleles for most subjects in the first cohort. A later genetic analysis reported fewer N-insertions in productive TCRs among donors in an Asian-associated ancestry cluster than the roughly 690-donor mean. Sequencing depth was assumed to be roughly uniform across donors in the presence/absence analyses, though that assumption may not hold. V-gene and J-gene trimming of TCR beta chains was associated with a missense DCLRE1C variant in a later genetic analysis, and the association was replicated in an independent cohort.

The chain was built from TRBV28 and TRBJ2-2; a stretch of 8 junction bases matches TRBD2. The clonotype originates from a man younger than 35 in good health and CMV-seronegative. The sample consisted of PBMCs. This receptor has the CDR3 CASSLNTGTRSSGELFF. At the DNA level, the sequence is TGTGCCAGCAGTTTAAACACCGGGACTAGAAGTTCCGGGGAGCTGTTTTTT.